This T cell receptor beta chain was sequenced in a study of beta chain features in type 1 diabetes. Only a few counts were recorded for this clone. Trimming cost V 4 bases and J 6 bases; bases outside gene matches: 10. Germline-derived CDR1 and CDR2 are SGDLS and YYNGEE. CDR3 length: 15 residues. Reverse transcribing all isolated RNA meant expressed TCRB transcripts were sequenced. The protocol was immunoSEQ multiplex PCR, while the TCRdb copy is restricted to in-frame clones and leaves out a portion. The data hold about 360,000 clones, with over 9.5% observed a single time. The sequencing sample was made of naive CD4+ T cells from blood. The V and J genes are TRBV9 and TRBJ1-5; 7 bases map to TRBD1. This receptor was identified in a man aged 18 to 30 in good health. CDR3 DNA sequence: TGTGCCAGCAGCCACACAGGGGAGAGGGGTCAGCCCCAGCATTTT. Translating gives CASSHTGERGQPQHF.